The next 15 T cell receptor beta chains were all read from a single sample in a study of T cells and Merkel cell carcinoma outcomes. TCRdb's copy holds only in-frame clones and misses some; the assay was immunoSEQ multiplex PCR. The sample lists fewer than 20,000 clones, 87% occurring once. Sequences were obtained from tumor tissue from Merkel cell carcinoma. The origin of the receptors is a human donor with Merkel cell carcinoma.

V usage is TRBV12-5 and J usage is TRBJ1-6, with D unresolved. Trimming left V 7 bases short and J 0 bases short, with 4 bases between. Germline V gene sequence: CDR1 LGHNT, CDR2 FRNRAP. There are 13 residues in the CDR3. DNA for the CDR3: TGTGCTAGTGTATCCTCCTATAATTCACCCCTCCACTTT. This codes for CASVSSYNSPLHF.

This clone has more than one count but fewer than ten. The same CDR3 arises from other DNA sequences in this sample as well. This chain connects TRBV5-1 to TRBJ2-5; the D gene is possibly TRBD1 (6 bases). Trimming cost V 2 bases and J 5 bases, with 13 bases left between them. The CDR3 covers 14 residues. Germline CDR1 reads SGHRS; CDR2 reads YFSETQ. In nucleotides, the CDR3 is TGCGCCAGCAGCTTCAGGGGACAAGGCGAGACCCAGTACTTC. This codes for CASSFRGQGETQYF.

In DNA form, the CDR3 reads TGTGCCAGCAGCCAAGATCACAGCCGCAACGGGGAGCTGTTTTTT. It translates to CASSQDHSRNGELFF. The chain employs TRBV4-2 and TRBJ2-2; D call uncertain. The ends were cut back, 0 bases at V and 7 bases at J, with 12 bases in the middle. This CDR3 is 15 amino acids long. The germline V gene encodes CDR1 LGHNA and CDR2 YNFKEQ.

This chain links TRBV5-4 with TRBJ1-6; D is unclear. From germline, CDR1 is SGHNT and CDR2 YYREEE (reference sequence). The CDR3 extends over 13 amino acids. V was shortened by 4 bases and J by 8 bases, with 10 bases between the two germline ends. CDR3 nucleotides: TGTGCCAGCAGCGGGGAGCGAGATTCACCCCTCCACTTT. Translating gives CASSGERDSPLHF.

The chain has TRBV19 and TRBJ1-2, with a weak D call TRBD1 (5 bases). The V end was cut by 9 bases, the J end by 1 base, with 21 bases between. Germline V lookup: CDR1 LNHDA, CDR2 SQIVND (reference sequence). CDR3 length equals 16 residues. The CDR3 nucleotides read TGTGCCAGCGCCCCCCGGGGGGTATCTTATAACTATGGCTACACCTTC. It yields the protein CASAPRGVSYNYGYTF.

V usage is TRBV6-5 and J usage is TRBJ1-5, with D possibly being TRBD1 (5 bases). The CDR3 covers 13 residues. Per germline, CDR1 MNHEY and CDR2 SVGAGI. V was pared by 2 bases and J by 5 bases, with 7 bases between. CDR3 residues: CASSYRQHQPQHF. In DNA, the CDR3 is TGTGCCAGCAGTTACAGACAGCATCAGCCCCAGCATTTT.

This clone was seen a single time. The chain's CDR3 is CASSLGQGYEKLFF. CDR3 sequence (DNA): TGTGCCAGCAGCTTAGGCCAGGGTTATGAAAAACTGTTTTTT. V and J are TRBV13 and TRBJ1-4, with D possibly TRBD1 on 5 matching bases. The CDR3 sequence is 14 residues long. Germline CDR1 reads PRHDT; CDR2 reads FYEKMQ (reference sequence). Deletions cut 0 bases from V and 6 bases from J, with 8 bases between.

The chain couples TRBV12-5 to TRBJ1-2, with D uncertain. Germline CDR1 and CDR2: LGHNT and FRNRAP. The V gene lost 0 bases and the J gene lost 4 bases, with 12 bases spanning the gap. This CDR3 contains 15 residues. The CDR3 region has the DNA TGTGCTAGTGGTTTGGTAAGAGGTCTGGGCTATGGCTACACCTTC. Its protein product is CASGLVRGLGYGYTF.

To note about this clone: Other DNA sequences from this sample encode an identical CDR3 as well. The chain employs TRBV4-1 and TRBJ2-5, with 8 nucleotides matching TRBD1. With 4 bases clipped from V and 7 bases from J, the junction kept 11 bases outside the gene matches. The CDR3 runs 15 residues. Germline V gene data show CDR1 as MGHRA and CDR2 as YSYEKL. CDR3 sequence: CASSPFQGAGGTQYF. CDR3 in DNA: TGCGCCAGCAGCCCATTCCAGGGGGCAGGGGGGACCCAGTACTTC.

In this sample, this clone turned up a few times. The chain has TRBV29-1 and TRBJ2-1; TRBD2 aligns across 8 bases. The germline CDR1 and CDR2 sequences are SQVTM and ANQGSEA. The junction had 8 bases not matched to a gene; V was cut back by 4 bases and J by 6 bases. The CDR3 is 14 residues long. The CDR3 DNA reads TGCAGCGTTGCTCCCAGCGGGAGTGGCAATGAGCAGTTCTTC. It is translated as CSVAPSGSGNEQFF.

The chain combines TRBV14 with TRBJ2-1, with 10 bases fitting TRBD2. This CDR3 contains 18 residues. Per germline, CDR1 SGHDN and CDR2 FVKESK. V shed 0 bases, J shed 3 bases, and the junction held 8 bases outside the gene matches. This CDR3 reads CASSQEAPGLAIYNEQFF. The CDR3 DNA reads TGTGCCAGCAGCCAAGAGGCCCCGGGACTAGCGATCTACAATGAGCAGTTCTTC.

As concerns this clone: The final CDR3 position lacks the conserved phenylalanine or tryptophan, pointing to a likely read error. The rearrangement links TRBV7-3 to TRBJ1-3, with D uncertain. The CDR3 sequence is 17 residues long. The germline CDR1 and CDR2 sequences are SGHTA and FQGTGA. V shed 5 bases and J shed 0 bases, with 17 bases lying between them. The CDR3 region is CASSPTSPGPSGNTIYV. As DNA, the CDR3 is TGTGCCAGCAGCCCCACATCCCCTGGACCCTCTGGAAACACCATATATGTT.

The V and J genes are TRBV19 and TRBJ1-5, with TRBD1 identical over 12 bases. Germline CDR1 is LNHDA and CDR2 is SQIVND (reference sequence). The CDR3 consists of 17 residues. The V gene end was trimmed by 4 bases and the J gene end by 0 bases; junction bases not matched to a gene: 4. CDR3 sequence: CASSTGQGAYSNQPQHF. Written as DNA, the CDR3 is TGTGCCAGTAGTACGGGACAGGGGGCTTATAGCAATCAGCCCCAGCATTTT.

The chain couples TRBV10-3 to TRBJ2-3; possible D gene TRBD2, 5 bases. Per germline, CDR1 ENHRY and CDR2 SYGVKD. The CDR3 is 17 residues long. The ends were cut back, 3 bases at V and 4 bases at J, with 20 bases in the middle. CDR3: CAISDPGGPRVADTQYF. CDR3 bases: TGTGCCATCAGTGATCCCGGAGGTCCCCGGGTCGCAGATACGCAGTATTTT.

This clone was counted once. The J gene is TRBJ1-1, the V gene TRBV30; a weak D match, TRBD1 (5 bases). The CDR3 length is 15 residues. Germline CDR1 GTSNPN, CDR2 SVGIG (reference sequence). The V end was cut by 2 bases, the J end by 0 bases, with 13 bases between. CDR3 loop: CAWSPLGRLNTEAFF. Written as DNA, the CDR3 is TGTGCCTGGAGTCCCCTGGGACGGCTGAACACTGAAGCTTTCTTT. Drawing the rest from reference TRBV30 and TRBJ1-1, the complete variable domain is SQTIHQWPATLVQPVGSPLSLECTVEGTSNPNLYWYRQAAGRGLQLLFYSVGIGQISSEVPQNLSASRPQDRQFILSSKKLLLSDSGFYLCAWSPLGRLNTEAFFGQGTRLTVV.